The rows below give T cell receptor beta chains drawn from one sample of a study of cytomegalovirus exposure and HLA in healthy donors. The table came from immunoSEQ multiplex PCR; TCRdb's copy has only in-frame clones and leaves some out. The data hold some 180,000 clones, with more than 75% observed a single time. The specimen sequenced was PBMCs. The receptors derive from a man aged 35 to 55 in good health and CMV-seronegative. Both conserved end residues are part of each CDR3. The order of the fields is D gene, J gene, V gene, clone size, CDR3 DNA, CDR3 protein. A D gene is named only where the DNA matches it firmly. Size values are once, few and many counts, or a class for expanded clones, and some rows have none.

>NA|TRBJ1-5|TRBV6-5|NA
TGTGCCAGCAGGATCGACAGGAGCTACAATCAGCCCCAGCATTTT
CASRIDRSYNQPQHF
>NA|TRBJ2-3|TRBV11-3|NA
TGTGCCAGCAGCTCCGCGACAGATACGCAGTATTTT
CASSSATDTQYF
>NA|TRBJ2-7|TRBV11-2|NA
TGTGCCAGCAGCTTGGTACGGGGGTCTGGGGAGCAGTACTTC
CASSLVRGSGEQYF
>TRBD1|TRBJ2-7|TRBV6-1|once
TGTGCCAGCAGACTCGGACAGGGGGTCCCCTACGAGCAGTACTTC
CASRLGQGVPYEQYF
>TRBD2|TRBJ2-5|TRBV5-4|NA
TGTGCCAGCAGTCTAGCGGGGGGGCACCAAGAGACCCAGTACTTC
CASSLAGGHQETQYF
>TRBD2|TRBJ2-2|TRBV7-9|NA
TGTGCCAGCAGCCTCCCGACTAGCGGGGGGGCCGGCACCGGGGAGCTGTTTTTT
CASSLPTSGGAGTGELFF
>NA|TRBJ1-5|TRBV7-2|NA
TGTGCCAGCAGCTTAGCGCGAGGGACTCGGGGTCAGCCCCAGCATTTT
CASSLARGTRGQPQHF
>NA|TRBJ1-2|TRBV7-7|once
TGTGCTAGCAGCTTAGGCCCGACAGATACTAACTATGGCTACACCTTC
CASSLGPTDTNYGYTF
>NA|TRBJ2-7|TRBV20-1|NA
TGCAGTTCCGGGGTCAGCTACGAGCAGTACTTC
CSSGVSYEQYF
>TRBD1|TRBJ1-4|TRBV19|few
TGTGCCAGTAGCTCTCAGGGGGCGGTCGGAAAACTGTTTTTT
CASSSQGAVGKLFF
>TRBD2|TRBJ2-1|TRBV27|NA
TGTGCCAGCAGTTGGTCTAGCGGGTCCTACAATGAGCAGTTCTTC
CASSWSSGSYNEQFF
>NA|TRBJ1-2|TRBV4-2|NA
TGTGCCAGCAGCCAAGATGACAGTACTCTCTATGGCTACACCTTC
CASSQDDSTLYGYTF
>TRBD1|TRBJ2-1|TRBV5-1|NA
TGCGCCAGCAGCTTGGGGACAGGTACCTACAATGAGCAGTTCTTC
CASSLGTGTYNEQFF
>NA|TRBJ1-4|TRBV14|NA
TGTGCCAGCAGCCCACTGCCTAATGAAAAACTGTTTTTT
CASSPLPNEKLFF
>TRBD2|TRBJ2-3|TRBV7-6|few
TGTGCCAGCAGCTTGTTATCATCGGCGGGAGGTAGCACAGATACGCAGTATTTT
CASSLLSSAGGSTDTQYF
>TRBD2|TRBJ2-1|TRBV5-5|NA
TGTGCCAGCAGCCCGGGGGGGGGTTACAATGAGCAGTTCTTC
CASSPGGGYNEQFF
>NA|TRBJ1-5|TRBV5-6|few
TGTGCCAGCAGCTCCCTGACAGAGAGGAATCAGCCCCAGCATTTT
CASSSLTERNQPQHF
>NA|TRBJ2-5|TRBV11-2|NA
TGTGCCAGCAGCCTAGGGCTCCAAGAGACCCAGTACTTC
CASSLGLQETQYF
>NA|TRBJ2-3|TRBV19|NA
TGTGCCAGTAGTATACTAGGGGTCTCTCCGGGAGATTCAGATACGCAGTATTTT
CASSILGVSPGDSDTQYF
>TRBD2|TRBJ2-1|TRBV5-6|NA
TGTGCCAGACATAGCGGGAGGCGCTACAATGAGCAGTTCTTC
CARHSGRRYNEQFF
>TRBD1|TRBJ1-2|TRBV19|NA
TGTGCCAGTAGTATCACAGGGGTAAACTATGGCTACACCTTC
CASSITGVNYGYTF
>NA|TRBJ2-7|TRBV6-5|NA
TGTGCCAGCACCAGAGCAGGGTCAGTCTCCTACGAGCAGTACTTC
CASTRAGSVSYEQYF
>NA|TRBJ1-6|TRBV2|NA
TGTGCCAGCAGTGGTACACGGGAGAGCTCCTATAATTCACCCCTCCACTTT
CASSGTRESSYNSPLHF
>NA|TRBJ1-2|TRBV5-1|NA
TGCGCCAGCAGCTTGGAGGGGGACCCCGTACAGGACTTCTATGGCTACACCTTC
CASSLEGDPVQDFYGYTF
>NA|TRBJ2-7|TRBV28|NA
TGTGCCAGCAGTTTGGGCGGGACCTACGAGCAGTACTTC
CASSLGGTYEQYF
>TRBD1|TRBJ1-5|TRBV2|NA
TGTGCCAGCACTAGGACAGGGAGGCAGCCCCAGCATTTT
CASTRTGRQPQHF
>NA|TRBJ1-4|TRBV11-2|NA
TGTGCCAGCAGCTTAGCCAGGGCAACTAATGAAAAACTGTTTTTT
CASSLARATNEKLFF
>TRBD1|TRBJ1-4|TRBV9|few
TGTGCCAGCAGCTTTGACAGGGGGGGAACTAATGAAAAACTGTTTTTT
CASSFDRGGTNEKLFF
>TRBD2|TRBJ2-5|TRBV5-6|NA
TGTGCCAGCAGCTTGGCTAGCGGGGGGGCCATCGGAGAGACCCAGTACTTC
CASSLASGGAIGETQYF